These T cell receptor beta chains were read from a single sample in a study of identical twins. TCRdb re-called the 5' RACE reads with MiXCR, one entry per CDR3 protein. This sample has some 710,000 distinct CDR3 sequences, with approximately 6% found just once. The sample was naive T cells sorted from blood. Receptors originate from a man between 18 and 29 years old in good health. The CDR3 runs from the conserved cysteine through the conserved F or W. Fields, in order: V gene, clone size, D gene, J gene, CDR3 protein, CDR3 DNA. The D gene is left open where the match is weak. Clone sizes are given selectively: once, few, many, or a class where the clone is expanded.

TRBV12-3/TRBV12-4,many,TRBD2,TRBJ2-3,CASSALGGGTDTQYF,TGTGCCAGCAGTGCGCTGGGGGGAGGGACAGATACGCAGTATTTT
TRBV15,many,TRBD2,TRBJ2-1,CATSRAPATSGSIVNEQFF,TGTGCCACCAGCAGAGCTCCCGCAACTAGCGGGAGTATTGTCAATGAGCAGTTCTTC
TRBV5-6,few,-,TRBJ1-5,CASSLSPRAVNQPQHF,TGTGCCAGCAGCTTGTCTCCCAGGGCGGTCAATCAGCCCCAGCATTTT
TRBV5-1,many,-,TRBJ2-1,CASSLDGPLGVVNEQFF,TGCGCCAGCAGCTTGGACGGTCCCCTGGGAGTAGTCAATGAGCAGTTCTTC
TRBV12-3/TRBV12-4,few,TRBD1,TRBJ1-6,CASSRGDRARSPLHF,TGTGCCAGCAGCCGGGGGGACAGGGCGAGGTCACCCCTCCACTTT
TRBV20-1,many,TRBD1,TRBJ1-3,CSASEQGSGNTIYF,TGCAGTGCTAGCGAACAGGGGTCTGGAAACACCATATATTTT
TRBV20-1,many,TRBD2,TRBJ2-1,CSANPTSGSSYNEQFF,TGCAGTGCGAACCCGACTAGCGGGAGCTCCTACAATGAGCAGTTCTTC
TRBV24-1,-,TRBD1,TRBJ2-3,CATSDFLTGSSTDTQYF,TGTGCCACCAGTGATTTCCTGACAGGGAGTAGCACAGATACGCAGTATTTT
TRBV5-1,-,-,TRBJ1-2,CASSNGQNFNYGYTF,TGCGCCAGCAGCAACGGACAGAACTTCAACTATGGCTACACCTTC
TRBV11-2,-,TRBD1,TRBJ2-1,CASSLGQGSPLSSYNEQFF,TGTGCCAGCAGCTTAGGACAGGGGTCGCCTTTAAGCTCCTACAATGAGCAGTTCTTC
TRBV7-2,-,-,TRBJ1-5,CASSLGGLSHQPQHF,TGTGCCAGCAGCTTAGGGGGGCTTAGCCATCAGCCCCAGCATTTT
TRBV24-1,few,-,TRBJ2-2,CATSDIGAGWNTGELFF,TGTGCCACCAGTGATATTGGAGCAGGGTGGAACACCGGGGAGCTGTTTTTT
TRBV11-2,-,TRBD1,TRBJ1-1,CASSSRRTGLNTEAFF,TGTGCCAGCAGCTCAAGGCGGACAGGGCTGAACACTGAAGCTTTCTTT
TRBV7-9,many,-,TRBJ2-1,CASSLTGLVTGYNEQFF,TGTGCCAGCAGCTTAACAGGACTCGTCACGGGTTACAATGAGCAGTTCTTC
TRBV6-2/TRBV6-3,-,-,TRBJ2-1,CASISRDWDYNEQFF,TGTGCCAGCATCTCCCGGGACTGGGATTACAATGAGCAGTTCTTC
TRBV6-2/TRBV6-3,-,-,TRBJ2-7,CASSSGAFHEQYF,TGTGCCAGCAGTTCTGGGGCGTTCCACGAGCAGTACTTC
TRBV4-2,few,-,TRBJ1-2,CASSPRQLVGYTF,TGTGCCAGCAGCCCACGACAGCTCGTAGGCTACACCTTC
TRBV12-3/TRBV12-4,many,-,TRBJ2-1,CASSLGVGAGYNEQFF,TGTGCCAGCAGTTTAGGGGTGGGGGCCGGCTACAATGAGCAGTTCTTC
TRBV10-3,few,TRBD2,TRBJ2-7,CAIGFPSGLAWKGEQYF,TGTGCCATCGGGTTTCCTAGCGGGCTCGCCTGGAAGGGGGAGCAGTACTTC
TRBV15,many,TRBD1,TRBJ1-4,CATSREPGTANEKLFF,TGTGCCACCAGCAGAGAACCAGGGACAGCTAATGAAAAACTGTTTTTT
TRBV29-1,few,-,TRBJ1-4,CSVEDGTATNEKLFF,TGCAGCGTTGAAGATGGGACCGCAACTAATGAAAAACTGTTTTTT
TRBV6-1,many,-,TRBJ2-2,CASSAQNVGLGTGELFF,TGTGCCAGCAGTGCCCAAAATGTCGGGCTGGGGACCGGGGAGCTGTTTTTT
TRBV20-1,-,-,TRBJ2-3,CSAREGFTDTQYF,TGCAGTGCTAGAGAGGGATTCACAGATACGCAGTATTTT
TRBV20-1,-,-,TRBJ1-2,CSASPSSGLHYGYTF,TGCAGTGCTAGTCCATCTTCCGGCCTCCACTATGGCTACACCTTC
TRBV24-1,few,-,TRBJ2-2,CATSDQPGTALGLNTGELFF,TGTGCCACCAGTGACCAACCCGGGACGGCGCTGGGGCTGAACACCGGGGAGCTGTTTTTT
TRBV3-1,-,-,TRBJ2-7,CASSQFSGRFAGEQYF,TGTGCCAGCAGCCAATTTTCCGGGAGATTCGCGGGGGAGCAGTACTTC
TRBV24-1,many,-,TRBJ1-5,CATSVRANQPQHF,TGTGCCACCAGCGTCAGGGCCAATCAGCCCCAGCATTTT
TRBV6-2/TRBV6-3,many,-,TRBJ1-1,CASSWGGTTEAFF,TGTGCCAGCAGTTGGGGGGGCACCACTGAAGCTTTCTTT
TRBV5-1,many,TRBD2,TRBJ2-1,CASSQQTSGDYNEQFF,TGCGCCAGCAGCCAACAGACTAGCGGGGACTACAATGAGCAGTTCTTC
TRBV20-1,many,TRBD1,TRBJ2-3,CSARAPGQGPTDTQYF,TGCAGTGCTAGAGCTCCCGGACAGGGACCTACAGATACGCAGTATTTT
TRBV12-3/TRBV12-4,many,-,TRBJ1-4,CASSLGHEKLFF,TGTGCCAGCAGTTTGGGACACGAAAAACTGTTTTTT
TRBV7-9,few,TRBD1,TRBJ1-4,CASSPSTGDEKLFF,TGTGCCAGCAGCCCCTCAACAGGGGATGAAAAACTGTTTTTT
TRBV4-1,-,TRBD2,TRBJ2-3,CASSQVGTSFDTQYF,TGCGCCAGCAGCCAAGTAGGGACTAGCTTCGATACGCAGTATTTT
TRBV12-3/TRBV12-4,many,TRBD1,TRBJ2-1,CASSPRGTGLNEQFF,TGTGCCAGCAGTCCGCGTGGGACAGGGCTCAATGAGCAGTTCTTC
TRBV5-1,-,-,TRBJ1-1,CASSRDEGRGTEAFF,TGCGCCAGCAGCCGGGACGAGGGGCGCGGCACTGAAGCTTTCTTT
TRBV20-1,many,TRBD1,TRBJ2-1,CSANPGQGSYNEQFF,TGCAGTGCTAATCCGGGACAGGGGTCCTACAATGAGCAGTTCTTC
TRBV11-3,few,-,TRBJ2-1,CASSPRVSSYNEQFF,TGTGCCAGCAGCCCCCGGGTGAGCTCCTACAATGAGCAGTTCTTC
TRBV6-2/TRBV6-3,many,-,TRBJ2-2,CASSYSRAPSGGELFF,TGTGCCAGCAGTTACTCGAGAGCTCCATCAGGGGGGGAGCTGTTTTTT
TRBV2,-,TRBD2,TRBJ2-1,CASSGPSGNYNEQFF,TGTGCCAGCAGCGGTCCGAGCGGGAACTACAATGAGCAGTTCTTC
TRBV29-1,-,-,TRBJ2-2,CSVSQYTGELFF,TGCAGCGTTTCCCAGTACACCGGGGAGCTGTTTTTT
TRBV2,-,TRBD2,TRBJ2-3,CASSWEGSGDTQYF,TGTGCCAGCAGTTGGGAGGGGTCGGGAGATACGCAGTATTTT
TRBV6-5,-,-,TRBJ1-6,CASSWGGTSVVTLHF,TGTGCCAGTAGTTGGGGTGGCACCTCCGTGGTCACCCTCCACTTT
TRBV6-1,-,TRBD2,TRBJ2-1,CASSPWAGGKDEQFF,TGTGCCAGCAGTCCCTGGGCGGGAGGAAAGGATGAGCAGTTCTTC
TRBV20-1,many,-,TRBJ1-1,CSATTNPEAFF,TGCAGTGCCACCACGAACCCTGAAGCTTTCTTT
TRBV18,-,TRBD1,TRBJ2-5,CASSPIRGQGQETQYF,TGTGCCAGCTCACCAATTAGGGGACAGGGGCAAGAGACCCAGTACTTC
TRBV10-3,many,-,TRBJ2-2,CASKGLNTGELFF,TGTGCCTCGAAGGGGCTTAACACCGGGGAGCTGTTTTTT